The 4 T cell receptor beta chains below were found in one sample sequenced in a study of blood T cell repertoires in COVID-19. Method: immunoSEQ multiplex PCR; TCRdb's copy keeps in-frame clones and lacks some. The table includes under 150,000 clones, about 92% detected once. Input material: peripheral blood. The receptors shown here come from a man in his fifties with active COVID-19.

V usage is TRBV15 and J usage is TRBJ2-2, with D perhaps TRBD1 (5 bases). The CDR3 length is 17 residues. Germline V CDR1 and CDR2: LNHNV, YYDKDF (reference sequence). With 5 bases removed from V and 0 bases from J, the gap between germline ends came to 16 bases. DNA of the CDR3: TGTGCCACCAGCCGGAGACAGATCTCCACGAACACCGGGGAGCTGTTTTTT. Residues: CATSRRQISTNTGELFF.

The chain uses TRBV1 and TRBJ1-3; the table gives TRBD1 as D, unverified against the DNA. TRBV1 is annotated as a pseudogene. CDR3 length equals 17 residues. The CDR3 nucleotides read TGCACCAGCCCCTCCTCGACAGGCTCACGCTCTGGAAACACCATATATTTT. It yields the protein CTSPSSTGSRSGNTIYF.

The chain is built from TRBV3-1 (or the pseudogene TRBV3-2) and TRBJ1-6; perhaps TRBD1 as D (5 bases). Per the germline V gene, CDR1 is LGHDT and CDR2 is YNNKEL (reference sequence). Trimming stripped 3 bases from V and 10 bases from J, with 13 bases between. The CDR3 is 14 amino acids. The CDR3 DNA follows: TGTGCCAGCAGCCATGGCCAGGGAGGGTCACCCCTCCACTTT. This sequence encodes CASSHGQGGSPLHF.

The V and J genes are TRBV18 and TRBJ2-3; a possible D gene is TRBD1 (5 bases). The CDR3 sequence is 15 residues long. In germline, CDR1 is KGHSH, CDR2 LQKENI. Trimming took off 4 bases at V and 0 bases at J, with 11 bases between the two ends. CDR3 DNA: TGTGCCAGCTCACGACGGACAACTAGCACAGATACGCAGTATTTT. It is translated as CASSRRTTSTDTQYF.